This TCR beta chain derives from a study of human T cells and chemical hapten exposure. Study-level information: Enrolled patients were predominantly female and had alopecia areata, totalis or universalis. Broader study findings: TCRs exceeding 1 in 1000 frequency stayed unchanged with DPC sensitization.

Specified time point: patch test 1, 2 weeks after DPC sensitization. Stated treatment: therapeutic diphenylcyclopropenone sensitization with weekly scalp DPC. This clonotype was seen a few times. What it recognizes is unknown. Study processing details: Sample TCR totals centred on a median of around 95,000, ranging 23,224 to 690,600. Via MiXCR, TCRdb re-called the RACE reads, giving one row per CDR3 protein. The V and J calls reflect TCRdb's pipeline rather than the authors' work. The sample has roughly 190,000 distinct CDR3 sequences, around 24% seen once. The CDR3 has 14 residues. Per germline, CDR1 SGHRS and CDR2 YFSETQ. The V gene lost 6 bases and the J gene lost 2 bases, with 14 bases spanning the gap.

The rearrangement links TRBV5-1 to TRBJ1-1; possibly TRBD1 for D (5 bases). Sequencing was performed on whole blood, taken in connection with sensitization to the hapten diphenylcyclopropenone (DPC). The TCR sequence derives from a woman in her forties or fifties with alopecia areata. Some clones in this sample may be carry-over from other donors' samples. The CDR3 is CASNPQEFNTEAFF. The CDR3 DNA follows: TGCGCCAGCAACCCACAGGAGTTTAACACTGAAGCTTTCTTT.